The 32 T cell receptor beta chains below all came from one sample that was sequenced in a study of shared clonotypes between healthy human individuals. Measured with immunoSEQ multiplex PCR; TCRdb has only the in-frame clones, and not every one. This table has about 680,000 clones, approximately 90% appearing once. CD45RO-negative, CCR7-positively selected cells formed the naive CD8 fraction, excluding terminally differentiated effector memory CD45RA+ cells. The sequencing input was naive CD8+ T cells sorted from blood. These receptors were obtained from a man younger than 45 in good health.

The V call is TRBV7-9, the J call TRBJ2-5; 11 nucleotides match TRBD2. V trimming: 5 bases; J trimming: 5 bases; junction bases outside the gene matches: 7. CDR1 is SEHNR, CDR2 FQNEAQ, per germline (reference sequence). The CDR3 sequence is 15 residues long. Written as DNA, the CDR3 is TGTGCCAGCAGCGAATTACTAGCGGGAGTTGAGACCCAGTACTTC. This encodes CASSELLAGVETQYF.

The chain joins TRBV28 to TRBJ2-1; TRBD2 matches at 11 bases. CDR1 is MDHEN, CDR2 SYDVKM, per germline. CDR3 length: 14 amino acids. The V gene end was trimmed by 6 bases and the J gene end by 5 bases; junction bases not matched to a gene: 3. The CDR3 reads CASRGTSGNNEQFF. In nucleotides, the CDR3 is TGTGCCAGCAGGGGGACTAGCGGCAACAATGAGCAGTTCTTC.

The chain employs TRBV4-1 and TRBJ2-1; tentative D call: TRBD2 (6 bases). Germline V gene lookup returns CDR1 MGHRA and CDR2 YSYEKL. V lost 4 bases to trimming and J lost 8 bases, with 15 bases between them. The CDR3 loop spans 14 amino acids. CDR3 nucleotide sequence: TGCGCCAGCAGCCCCACCGGGGGAGACGATGAGCAGTTCTTC. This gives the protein CASSPTGGDDEQFF.

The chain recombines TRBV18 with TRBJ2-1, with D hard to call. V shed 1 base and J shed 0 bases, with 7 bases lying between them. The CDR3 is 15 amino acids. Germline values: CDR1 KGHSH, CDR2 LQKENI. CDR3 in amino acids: CASSPLALSYNEQFF. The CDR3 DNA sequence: TGTGCCAGCTCACCACTAGCACTCTCCTACAATGAGCAGTTCTTC. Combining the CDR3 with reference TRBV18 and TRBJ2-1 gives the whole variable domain NAGVMQNPRHLVRRRGQEARLRCSPMKGHSHVYWYRQLPEEGLKFMVYLQKENIIDESGMPKERFSAEFPKEGPSILRIQQVVRGDSAAYFCASSPLALSYNEQFFGPGTRLTVL.

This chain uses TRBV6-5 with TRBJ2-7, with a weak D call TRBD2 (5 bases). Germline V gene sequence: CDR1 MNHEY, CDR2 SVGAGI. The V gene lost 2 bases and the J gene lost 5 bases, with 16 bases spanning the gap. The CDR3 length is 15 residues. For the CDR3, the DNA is TGTGCCAGCAGTTACGAGTTAGCGAGGGTGCACGAGCAGTACTTC. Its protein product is CASSYELARVHEQYF.

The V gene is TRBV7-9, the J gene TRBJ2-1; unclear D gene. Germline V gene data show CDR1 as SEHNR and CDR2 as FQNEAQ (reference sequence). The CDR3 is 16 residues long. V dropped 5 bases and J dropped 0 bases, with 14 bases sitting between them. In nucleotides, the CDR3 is TGTGCCAGCAGCCCACGAGGCGGCTCCTCCTACAATGAGCAGTTCTTC. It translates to CASSPRGGSSYNEQFF.

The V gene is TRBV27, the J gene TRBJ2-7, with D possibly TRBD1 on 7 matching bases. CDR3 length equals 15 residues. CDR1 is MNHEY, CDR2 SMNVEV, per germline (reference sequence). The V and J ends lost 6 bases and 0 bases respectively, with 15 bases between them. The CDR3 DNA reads TGTGCCAGCAGATCCTGGGGGGACAGCTCCTACGAGCAGTACTTC. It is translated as CASRSWGDSSYEQYF.

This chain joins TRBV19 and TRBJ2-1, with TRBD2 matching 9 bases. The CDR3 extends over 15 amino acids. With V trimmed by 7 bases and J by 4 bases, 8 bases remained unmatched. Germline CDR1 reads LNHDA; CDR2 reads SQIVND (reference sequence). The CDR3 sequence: CASIPTSGLYNEQFF. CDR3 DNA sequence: TGTGCCAGTATCCCCACTAGCGGGCTATACAATGAGCAGTTCTTC.

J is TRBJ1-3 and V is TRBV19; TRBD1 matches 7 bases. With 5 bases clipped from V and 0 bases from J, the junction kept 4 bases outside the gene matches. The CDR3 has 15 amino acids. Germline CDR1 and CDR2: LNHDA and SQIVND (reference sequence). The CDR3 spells CASSSDRVSGNTIYF. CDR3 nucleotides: TGTGCCAGTAGTTCCGACAGGGTCTCTGGAAACACCATATATTTT.

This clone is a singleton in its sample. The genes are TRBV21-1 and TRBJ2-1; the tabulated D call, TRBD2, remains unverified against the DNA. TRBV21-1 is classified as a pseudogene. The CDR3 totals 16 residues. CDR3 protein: CASSKVGLEPSNEQFF. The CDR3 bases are TGTGCCAGCAGCAAAGTAGGTCTAGAGCCCTCCAATGAGCAGTTCTTC.

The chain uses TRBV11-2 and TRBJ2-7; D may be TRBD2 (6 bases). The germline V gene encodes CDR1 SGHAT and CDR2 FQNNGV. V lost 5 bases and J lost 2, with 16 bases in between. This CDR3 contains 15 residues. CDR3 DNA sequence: TGTGCCAGCAGCCTAAGGAGGGACGGTACCTACGAGCAGTACTTC. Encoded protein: CASSLRRDGTYEQYF.

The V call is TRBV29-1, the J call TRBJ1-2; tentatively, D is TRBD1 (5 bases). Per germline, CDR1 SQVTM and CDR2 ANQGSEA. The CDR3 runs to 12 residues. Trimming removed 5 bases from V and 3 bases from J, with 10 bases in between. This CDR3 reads CSVTGRYYGYTF. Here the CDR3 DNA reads TGCAGCGTTACAGGACGGTACTATGGCTACACCTTC.

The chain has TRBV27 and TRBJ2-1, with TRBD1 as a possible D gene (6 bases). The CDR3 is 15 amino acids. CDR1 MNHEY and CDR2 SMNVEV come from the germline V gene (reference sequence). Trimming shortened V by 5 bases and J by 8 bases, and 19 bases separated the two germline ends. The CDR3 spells CASSPGTPVFYEQFF. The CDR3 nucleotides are TGTGCCAGCAGTCCCGGGACACCGGTTTTTTATGAGCAGTTCTTC.

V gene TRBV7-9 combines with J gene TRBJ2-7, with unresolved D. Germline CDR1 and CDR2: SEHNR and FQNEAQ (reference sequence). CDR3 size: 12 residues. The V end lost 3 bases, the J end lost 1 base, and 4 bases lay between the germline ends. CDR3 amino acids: CASSFQSYEQYF. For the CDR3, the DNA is TGTGCCAGCAGCTTTCAGTCCTACGAGCAGTACTTC. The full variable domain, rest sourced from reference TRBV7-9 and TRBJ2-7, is DTGVSQNPRHKITKRGQNVTFRCDPISEHNRLYWYRQTLGQGPEFLTYFQNEAQLEKSRLLSDRFSAERPKGSFSTLEIQRTEQGDSAMYLCASSFQSYEQYFGPGTRLTVT.

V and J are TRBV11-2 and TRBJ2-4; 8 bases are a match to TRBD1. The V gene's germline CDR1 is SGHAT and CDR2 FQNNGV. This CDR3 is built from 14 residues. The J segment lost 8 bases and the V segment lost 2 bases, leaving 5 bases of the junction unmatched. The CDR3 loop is CASSLSDRDDIQYF. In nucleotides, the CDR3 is TGTGCCAGCAGCTTATCGGACAGGGATGACATTCAGTACTTC.

CDR3 sequence: CASSLSGYEGTGELFF. In DNA form, the CDR3 reads TGTGCCAGCAGTTTATCAGGCTACGAGGGCACCGGGGAGCTGTTTTTT. This chain connects TRBV27 to TRBJ2-2; D is possibly TRBD2 (5 bases). CDR1 is MNHEY, CDR2 SMNVEV, per germline (reference sequence). CDR3 length: 16 residues. The V end lost 0 bases, the J end lost 4 bases, and 12 bases lay between the germline ends.

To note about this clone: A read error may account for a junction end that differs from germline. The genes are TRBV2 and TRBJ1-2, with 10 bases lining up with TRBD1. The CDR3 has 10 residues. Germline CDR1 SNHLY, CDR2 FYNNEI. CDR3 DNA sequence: TGTGCCAGCAGTCGCGGACAGGGGGTCTTC. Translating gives CASSRGQGVF.

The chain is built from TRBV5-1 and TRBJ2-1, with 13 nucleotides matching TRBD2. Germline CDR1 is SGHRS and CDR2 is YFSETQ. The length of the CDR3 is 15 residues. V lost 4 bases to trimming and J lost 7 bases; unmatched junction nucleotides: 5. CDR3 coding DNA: TGCGCCAGCAGCGGCGGACTAGCGGGAGTGAATGAGCAGTTCTTC. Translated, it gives CASSGGLAGVNEQFF.

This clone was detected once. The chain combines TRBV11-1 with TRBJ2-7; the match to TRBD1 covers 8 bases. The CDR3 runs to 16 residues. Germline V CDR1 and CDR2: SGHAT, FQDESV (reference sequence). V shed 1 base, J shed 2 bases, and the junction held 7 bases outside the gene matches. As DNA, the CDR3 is TGTGCCAGCAGCTTAGTAGCAGGGGGCCCGGCCTACGAGCAGTACTTC. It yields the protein CASSLVAGGPAYEQYF.

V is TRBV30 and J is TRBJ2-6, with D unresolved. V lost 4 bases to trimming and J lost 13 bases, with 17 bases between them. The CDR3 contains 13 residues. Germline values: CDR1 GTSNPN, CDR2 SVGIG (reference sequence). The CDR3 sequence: CAWTRDGPRVLTF. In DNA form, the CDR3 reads TGTGCCTGGACCCGAGACGGTCCGCGTGTCCTGACTTTC.

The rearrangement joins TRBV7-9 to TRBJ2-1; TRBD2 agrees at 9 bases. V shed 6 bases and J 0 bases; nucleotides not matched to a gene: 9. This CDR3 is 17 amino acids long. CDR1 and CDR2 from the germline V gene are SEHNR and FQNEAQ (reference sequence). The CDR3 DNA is TGTGCCAGCAGACATAGAAATAGCGGGAGCTCCTACAATGAGCAGTTCTTC. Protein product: CASRHRNSGSSYNEQFF.

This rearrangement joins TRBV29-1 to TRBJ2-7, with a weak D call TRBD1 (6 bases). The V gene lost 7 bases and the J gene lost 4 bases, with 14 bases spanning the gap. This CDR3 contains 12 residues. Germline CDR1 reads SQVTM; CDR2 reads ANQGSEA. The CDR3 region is CSALLGGYEQYF. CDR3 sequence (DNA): TGCAGCGCCTTGTTAGGGGGTTACGAGCAGTACTTC.

The CDR3 DNA sequence: TGTGCCAGCAGTTTCCAGATTCCAGCGGGAGAATCCTACGAGCAGTACTTC. This translates into CASSFQIPAGESYEQYF. The gene calls are TRBV27 and TRBJ2-7; 8 bases are shared with TRBD2. CDR1 MNHEY and CDR2 SMNVEV come from the germline V gene (reference sequence). The CDR3 length is 17 residues. J was trimmed by 1 base and V by 3 bases; bases with no gene match: 11.

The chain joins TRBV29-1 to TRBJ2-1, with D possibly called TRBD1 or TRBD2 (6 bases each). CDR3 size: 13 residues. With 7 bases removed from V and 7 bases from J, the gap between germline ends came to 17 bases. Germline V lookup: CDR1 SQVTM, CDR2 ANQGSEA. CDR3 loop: CSAGRRQGNEQFF. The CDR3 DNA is TGCAGCGCCGGGAGACGGCAGGGGAATGAGCAGTTCTTC.

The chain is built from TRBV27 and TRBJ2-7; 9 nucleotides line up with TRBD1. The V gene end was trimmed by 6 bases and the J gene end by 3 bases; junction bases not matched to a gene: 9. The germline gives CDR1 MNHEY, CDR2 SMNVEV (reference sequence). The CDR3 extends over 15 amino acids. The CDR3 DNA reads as TGTGCCAGCAGCCTCGGGACAGGGCCCCACTACGAGCAGTACTTC. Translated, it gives CASSLGTGPHYEQYF.

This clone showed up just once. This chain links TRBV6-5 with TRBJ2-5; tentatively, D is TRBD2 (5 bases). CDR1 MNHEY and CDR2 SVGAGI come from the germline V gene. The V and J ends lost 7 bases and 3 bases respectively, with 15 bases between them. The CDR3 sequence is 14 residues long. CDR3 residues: CASTQAGLEETQYF. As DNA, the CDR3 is TGTGCCAGCACTCAGGCTGGACTGGAAGAGACCCAGTACTTC.

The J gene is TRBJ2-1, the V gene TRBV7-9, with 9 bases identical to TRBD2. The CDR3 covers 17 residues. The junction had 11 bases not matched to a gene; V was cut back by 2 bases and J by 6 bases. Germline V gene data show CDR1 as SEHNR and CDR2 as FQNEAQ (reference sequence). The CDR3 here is CASSLSLAGGPLNEQFF. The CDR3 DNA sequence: TGTGCCAGCAGCTTATCCCTGGCGGGAGGGCCCCTCAATGAGCAGTTCTTC.

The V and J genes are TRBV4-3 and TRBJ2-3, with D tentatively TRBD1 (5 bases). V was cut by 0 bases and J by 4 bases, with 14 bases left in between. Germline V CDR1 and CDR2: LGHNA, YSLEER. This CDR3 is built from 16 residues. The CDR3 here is CASSQDRRGWADTQYF. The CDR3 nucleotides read TGCGCCAGCAGCCAAGATCGTAGGGGTTGGGCAGATACGCAGTATTTT.

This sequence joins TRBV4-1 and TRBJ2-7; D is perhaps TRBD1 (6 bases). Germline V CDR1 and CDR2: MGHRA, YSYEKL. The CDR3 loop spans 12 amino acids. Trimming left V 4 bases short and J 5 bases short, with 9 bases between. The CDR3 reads CASSPRGDEQYF. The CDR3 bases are TGCGCCAGCAGCCCCAGGGGAGACGAGCAGTACTTC.

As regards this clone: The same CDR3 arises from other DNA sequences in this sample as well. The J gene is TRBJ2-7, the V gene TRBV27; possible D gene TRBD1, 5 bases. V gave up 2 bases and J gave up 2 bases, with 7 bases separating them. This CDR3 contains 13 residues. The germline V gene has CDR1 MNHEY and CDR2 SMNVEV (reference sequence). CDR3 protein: CASSLDSTYEQYF. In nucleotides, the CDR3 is TGTGCCAGCAGTTTAGACAGCACCTACGAGCAGTACTTC.

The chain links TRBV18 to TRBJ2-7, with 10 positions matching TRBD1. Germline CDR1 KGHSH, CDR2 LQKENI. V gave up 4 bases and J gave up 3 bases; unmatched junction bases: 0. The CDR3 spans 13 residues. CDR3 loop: CASSRDRGYEQYF. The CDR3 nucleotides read TGTGCCAGCTCACGGGACAGGGGCTACGAGCAGTACTTC.

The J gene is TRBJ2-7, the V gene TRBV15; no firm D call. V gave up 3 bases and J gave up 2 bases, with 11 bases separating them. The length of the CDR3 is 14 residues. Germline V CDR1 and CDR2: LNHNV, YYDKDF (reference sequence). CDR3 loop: CATSSKQRPYEQYF. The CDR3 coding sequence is TGTGCCACCAGCAGTAAACAACGACCCTACGAGCAGTACTTC.